At least ten counts were recorded for the clone carrying this T cell receptor (beta chain). Lacking the conserved final phenylalanine or tryptophan, this CDR3 likely reflects a read error. The DNA is omitted, as the CDR3 cannot be located on it reliably, and the CDR3 follows TCRdb's listing. TCRdb independently ran MiXCR on the PCR reads; one entry per CDR3 protein. The repertoire holds around 6,200 distinct CDR3 sequences, with approximately 14% as singletons. This sample was included in a study of tumor-infiltrating lymphocytes in oesophageal squamous cell carcinoma. The TCR sequence derives from a male donor with esophageal squamous cell carcinoma. Material for sequencing was esophageal tumor tissue.

CDR3 sequence: CASRKRQEERLHYGYTFGS. The chain carries TRBV12-3 or TRBV12-4 and TRBJ2-1; the D call in the table, TRBD1, was not verified against the DNA. Both ends counted, the CDR3 spans 19 residues.